The 8 T cell receptor beta chains in this list originate from one sample, sequenced in a study of blood T cell repertoires in COVID-19 (dated by TCRdb to about 2020). The library relied on the immunoSEQ multiplex PCR assay. Not all clones reach the TCRdb copy of this immuneACCESS table, which keeps in-frame sequences only. Checked studies attribute under half of the gap to unresolved V genes and leave the rest unexplained. The sample contains 150,000 or so clones, about 86% of them found a single time. The ten largest clones add up to about 8% of the sample. The specimen was peripheral blood. The source of these receptors is a woman in her sixties with acute or convalescent COVID-19.

The chain links TRBV19 to TRBJ2-1; D not certain. V lost 11 bases and J 0 bases, leaving 11 bases between the germline ends. The CDR3 has 13 amino acids. Looked up from germline, CDR1 is LNHDA and CDR2 is SQIVND (reference sequence). The CDR3, as DNA: TGTGCCGTATCGAGAAGCTCCTACAATGAGCAGTTCTTC. This codes for CAVSRSSYNEQFF.

V usage is TRBV11-3 and J usage is TRBJ1-4, with TRBD1 identical over 7 bases. From germline, CDR1 is SGHNT and CDR2 YENEEA. The CDR3 is 18 residues long. V trimming: 5 bases; J trimming: 9 bases; junction bases outside the gene matches: 21. The CDR3 region has the DNA TGTGCCAGCAGCCGCACCTCAGACCGACAGGGAGTAATGAAAAAACTGTTTTTT. It codes for CASSRTSDRQGVMKKLFF. Looking up the rest from reference TRBV11-3 and TRBJ1-4 gives the full variable domain: EAGVVQSPRYKIIEKKQPVAFWCNPISGHNTLYWYLQNLGQGPELLIRYENEEAVDDSQLPKDRFSAERLKGVDSTLKIQPAELGDSAVYLCASSRTSDRQGVMKKLFFGSGTQLSVL.

About this clone: The sample has other DNA sequences that encode this CDR3 too. The V and J genes are TRBV7-9 and TRBJ2-3; TRBD1 matches at 9 bases. Looked up from germline, CDR1 is SEHNR and CDR2 is FQNEAQ (reference sequence). The CDR3 has 14 residues. Unmatched junction bases numbered 2, after V lost 7 bases and J lost 0 bases. CDR3 sequence: CASTGTGSTDTQYF. The CDR3 nucleotides are TGTGCCAGCACGGGGACAGGGAGCACAGATACGCAGTATTTT.

V is TRBV9 and J is TRBJ2-4; 7 bases are a match to TRBD1. Trimming took 4 bases from V and 9 from J; bases not matched to a gene: 10. The CDR3 covers 14 residues. From germline, CDR1 is SGDLS and CDR2 YYNGEE. CDR3 DNA sequence: TGTGCCAGCAGCTCCGGACAGGACTCCGGCATTCAGTACTTC. Amino acid sequence: CASSSGQDSGIQYF.

On this clone: The sample contains more than one DNA sequence encoding this CDR3. The chain employs TRBV9 and TRBJ1-2; possible D gene TRBD1, 5 bases. This CDR3 has 14 amino acids. From germline, CDR1 is SGDLS and CDR2 YYNGEE. Deletions cut 0 bases from V and 4 bases from J, with 10 bases between. CDR3 DNA sequence: TGTGCCAGCAGCGTAGCCCAGGGATCCTATGGCTACACCTTC. Its protein is CASSVAQGSYGYTF.

The V gene is TRBV15, the J gene TRBJ2-5, with 12 nucleotides matching TRBD2. CDR1 and CDR2 from the germline V gene are LNHNV and YYDKDF (reference sequence). There are 18 residues in the CDR3. V was pared by 1 base and J by 3 bases, with 9 bases of the junction left unmatched. The CDR3 region has the DNA TGTGCCACCAGCAGAGTTAGACTAGCGGGGGTGCGGAAAGAGACCCAGTACTTC. Amino acid sequence: CATSRVRLAGVRKETQYF.

The V call is TRBV6-5, the J call TRBJ1-1; D remains unclear. Germline V gene data show CDR1 as MNHEY and CDR2 as SVGAGI. Trimming shortened V by 11 bases and J by 11 bases, and 18 bases separated the two germline ends. CDR3 length: 11 amino acids. The DNA of the CDR3 is TGTGCCGGCATTAGAGGCGGTGAGGCTTTCTTT. Amino acid sequence: CAGIRGGEAFF.

This clone has only a few counts. The J gene is TRBJ1-6, the V gene TRBV5-1; tentatively, D is TRBD1 (5 bases). CDR3 length equals 15 residues. Germline assignment: CDR1 SGHRS and CDR2 YFSETQ. V shed 1 base and J shed 7 bases, with 12 bases lying between them. DNA of the CDR3: TGCGCCAGCAGCTTGTCTACAGGAACGAATTCACCCCTCCACTTT. It is translated as CASSLSTGTNSPLHF.